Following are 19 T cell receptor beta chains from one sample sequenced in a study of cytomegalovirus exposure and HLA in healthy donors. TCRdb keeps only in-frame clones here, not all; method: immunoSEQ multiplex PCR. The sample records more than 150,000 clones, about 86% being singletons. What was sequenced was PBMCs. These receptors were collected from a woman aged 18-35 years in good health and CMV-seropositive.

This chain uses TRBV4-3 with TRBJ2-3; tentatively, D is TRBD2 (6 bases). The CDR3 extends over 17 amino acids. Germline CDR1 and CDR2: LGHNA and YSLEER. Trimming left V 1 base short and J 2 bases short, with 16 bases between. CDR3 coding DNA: TGCGCCAGCAGCCAAGTAGGAGTCGGGGGACCCACAGATACGCAGTATTTT. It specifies CASSQVGVGGPTDTQYF.

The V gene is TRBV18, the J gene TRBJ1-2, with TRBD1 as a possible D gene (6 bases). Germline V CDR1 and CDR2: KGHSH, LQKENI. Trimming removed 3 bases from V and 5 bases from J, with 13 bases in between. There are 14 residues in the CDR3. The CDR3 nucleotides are TGTGCCAGCTCACCGGCAGGGGTGGGTTATGGCTACACCTTC. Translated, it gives CASSPAGVGYGYTF.

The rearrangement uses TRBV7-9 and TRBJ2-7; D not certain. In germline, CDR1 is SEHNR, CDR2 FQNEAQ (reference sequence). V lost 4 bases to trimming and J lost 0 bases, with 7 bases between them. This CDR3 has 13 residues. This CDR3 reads CASSSSRSYEQYF. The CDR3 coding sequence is TGTGCCAGCAGCTCCAGTCGCTCCTACGAGCAGTACTTC. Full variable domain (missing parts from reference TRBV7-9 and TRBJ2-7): DTGVSQNPRHKITKRGQNVTFRCDPISEHNRLYWYRQTLGQGPEFLTYFQNEAQLEKSRLLSDRFSAERPKGSFSTLEIQRTEQGDSAMYLCASSSSRSYEQYFGPGTRLTVT.

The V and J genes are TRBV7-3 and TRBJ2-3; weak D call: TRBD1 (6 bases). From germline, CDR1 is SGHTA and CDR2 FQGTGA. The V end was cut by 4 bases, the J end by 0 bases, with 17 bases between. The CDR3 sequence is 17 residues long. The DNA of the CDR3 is TGTGCCAGCAGCTCAGGGGCCAAGCTAGCTAGCACAGATACGCAGTATTTT. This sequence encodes CASSSGAKLASTDTQYF.

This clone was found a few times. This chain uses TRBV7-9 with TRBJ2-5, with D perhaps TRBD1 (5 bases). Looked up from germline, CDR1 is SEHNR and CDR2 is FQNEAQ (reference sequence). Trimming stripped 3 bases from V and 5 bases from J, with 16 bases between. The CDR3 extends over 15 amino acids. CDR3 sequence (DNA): TGTGCCAGCAGCTTCCTAGGACGGGCAGGGGAGACCCAGTACTTC. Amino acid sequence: CASSFLGRAGETQYF.

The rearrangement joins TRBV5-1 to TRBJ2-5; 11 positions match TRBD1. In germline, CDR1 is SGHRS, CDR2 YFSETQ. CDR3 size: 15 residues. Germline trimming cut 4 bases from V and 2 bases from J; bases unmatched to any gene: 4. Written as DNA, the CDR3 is TGCGCCAGCAGCACGGGACAGGGGGAACAAGAGACCCAGTACTTC. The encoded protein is CASSTGQGEQETQYF.

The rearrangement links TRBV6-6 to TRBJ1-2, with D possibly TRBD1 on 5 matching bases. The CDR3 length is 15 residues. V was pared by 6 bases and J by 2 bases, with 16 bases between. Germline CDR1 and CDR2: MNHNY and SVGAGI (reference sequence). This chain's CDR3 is CASRSDTPVNYGYTF. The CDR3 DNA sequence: TGTGCCAGCAGATCGGACACCCCAGTAAACTATGGCTACACCTTC.

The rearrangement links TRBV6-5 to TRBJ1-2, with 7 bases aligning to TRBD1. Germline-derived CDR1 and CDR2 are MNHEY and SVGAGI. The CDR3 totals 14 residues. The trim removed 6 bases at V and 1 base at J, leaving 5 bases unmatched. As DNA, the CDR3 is TGTGCCAGCAGCCGCTGGGACAGTAACTATGGCTACACCTTC. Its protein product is CASSRWDSNYGYTF.

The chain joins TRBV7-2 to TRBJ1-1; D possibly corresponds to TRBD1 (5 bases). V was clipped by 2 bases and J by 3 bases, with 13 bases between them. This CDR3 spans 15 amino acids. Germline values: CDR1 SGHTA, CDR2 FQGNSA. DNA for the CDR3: TGTGCCAGCAGCTTAATCATGTGGGGGGACACTGAAGCTTTCTTT. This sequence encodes CASSLIMWGDTEAFF.

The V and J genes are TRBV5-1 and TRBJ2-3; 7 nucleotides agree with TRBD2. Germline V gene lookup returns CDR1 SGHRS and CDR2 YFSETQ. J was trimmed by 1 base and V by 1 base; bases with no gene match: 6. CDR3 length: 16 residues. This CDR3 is CASSLNPSGGTDTQYF. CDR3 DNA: TGCGCCAGCAGCTTGAATCCCAGCGGGGGCACAGATACGCAGTATTTT.

CDR3: CASSKGDTSGSGNTIYF. CDR3 in DNA: TGTGCCAGCAGCAAAGGAGACACCTCAGGCTCTGGAAACACCATATATTTT. The V call is TRBV21-1, the J call TRBJ1-3; TRBD1 was called by the table and not checked on the DNA. TRBV21-1 is termed a pseudogene. The CDR3 is made up of 17 amino acids.

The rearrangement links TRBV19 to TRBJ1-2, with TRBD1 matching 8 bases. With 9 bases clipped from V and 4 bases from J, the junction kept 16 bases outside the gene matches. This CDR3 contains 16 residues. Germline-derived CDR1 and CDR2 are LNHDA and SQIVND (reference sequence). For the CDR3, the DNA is TGTGCCAGCAGAGACCAGGGGGCAAGTGTCAGCTATGGCTACACCTTC. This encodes CASRDQGASVSYGYTF.

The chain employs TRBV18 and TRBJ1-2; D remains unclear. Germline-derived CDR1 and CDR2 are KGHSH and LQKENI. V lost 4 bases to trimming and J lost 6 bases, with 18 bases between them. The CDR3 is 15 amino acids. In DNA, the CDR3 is TGTGCCAGCTCACTAAACAGTCCCGGTATTGATGGCTACACCTTC. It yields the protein CASSLNSPGIDGYTF.

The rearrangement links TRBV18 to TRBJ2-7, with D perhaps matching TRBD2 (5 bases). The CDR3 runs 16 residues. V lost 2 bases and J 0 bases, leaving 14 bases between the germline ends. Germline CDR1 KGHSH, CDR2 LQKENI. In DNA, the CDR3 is TGTGCCAGCTCACCAATTTATGGGGAGAACTCCTACGAGCAGTACTTC. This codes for CASSPIYGENSYEQYF.

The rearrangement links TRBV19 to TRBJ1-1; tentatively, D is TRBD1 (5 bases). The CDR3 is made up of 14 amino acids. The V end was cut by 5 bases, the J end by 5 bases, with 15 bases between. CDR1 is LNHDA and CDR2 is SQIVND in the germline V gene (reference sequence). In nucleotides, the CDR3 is TGTGCCAGTAGTGGTCCCAGGGCAAGAACTGAAGCTTTCTTT. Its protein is CASSGPRARTEAFF.

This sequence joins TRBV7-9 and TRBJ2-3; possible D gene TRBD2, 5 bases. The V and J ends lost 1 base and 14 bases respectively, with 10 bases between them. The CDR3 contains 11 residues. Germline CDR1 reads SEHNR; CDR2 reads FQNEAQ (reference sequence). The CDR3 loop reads CASSLGTWGYF. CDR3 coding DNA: TGTGCCAGCAGCTTAGGGACTTGGGGGTATTTT.

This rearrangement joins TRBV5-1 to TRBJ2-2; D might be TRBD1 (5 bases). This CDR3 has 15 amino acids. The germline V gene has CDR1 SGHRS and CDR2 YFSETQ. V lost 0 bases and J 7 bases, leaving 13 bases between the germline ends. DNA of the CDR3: TGCGCCAGCAGCTTGGCCAACGGAAGGGGCGGGGAGCTGTTTTTT. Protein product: CASSLANGRGGELFF.

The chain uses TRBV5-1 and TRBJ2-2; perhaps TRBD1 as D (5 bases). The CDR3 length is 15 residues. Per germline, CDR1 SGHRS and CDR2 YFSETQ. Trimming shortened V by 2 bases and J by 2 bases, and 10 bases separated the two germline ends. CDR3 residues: CASSLGATNTGELFF. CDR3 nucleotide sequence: TGCGCCAGCAGCTTAGGGGCCACCAACACCGGGGAGCTGTTTTTT.

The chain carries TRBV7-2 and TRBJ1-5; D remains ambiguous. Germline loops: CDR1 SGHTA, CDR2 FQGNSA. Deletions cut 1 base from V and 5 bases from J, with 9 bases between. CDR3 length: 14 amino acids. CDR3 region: CASSLGSGHQPQHF. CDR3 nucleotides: TGTGCCAGCAGCTTAGGGTCGGGTCATCAGCCCCAGCATTTT.